Listed below are T cell receptor beta chains from one sample, sequenced in a study of blood T cell repertoires in COVID-19. Libraries were prepared by immunoSEQ multiplex PCR; TCRdb keeps only in-frame clonotypes and omits some of them. This sample has about 98,000 clones; 81% occur once, and the top ten carry about 10%. The sequenced material came from peripheral blood. The receptors were sampled from a woman older than 75 with acute or convalescent COVID-19. The CDR3 runs from the conserved cysteine through the conserved F or W. A D gene is named only where the DNA matches it firmly. Where a row states a size, it is once, few, many or the class of an expanded clone; other rows omit it.

>NA|once|TRBJ1-1|TRBV18
TGTGCCAGCTCCCCCGGGAATCTTGAAGCTTTCTTT
CASSPGNLEAFF
>NA|once|TRBJ1-4|TRBV6-5
TGTGCCAGTGTGGGGGGGGACACTAATGAAAAACTGTTTTTT
CASVGGDTNEKLFF
>NA|few|TRBJ2-5|TRBV2
TGTGCCACCCAGGGGGGAGCAGCGGGGGCCGCGGGGACCCAGTACTTC
CATQGGAAGAAGTQYF
>TRBD1|NA|TRBJ1-2|TRBV5-1
TGCGCCAGCAGCTTGGGCGCAGGGGGTATATCGCCCGGCTACACCTTC
CASSLGAGGISPGYTF
>TRBD1|NA|TRBJ2-5|TRBV28
TGTGCCAGCAGTTTATTCAGGGGGCGAGAGACCCAGTACTTC
CASSLFRGRETQYF
>NA|NA|TRBJ1-5|TRBV7-9
TGTGCCAGCAGCCGGGGACTTAGAAACAATCAGCCCCAGCATTTT
CASSRGLRNNQPQHF
>NA|NA|TRBJ1-2|TRBV28
TGTGCCAGCAGCCCCTCGGGGGGCGAGGTCTATGGCTACACCTTC
CASSPSGGEVYGYTF
>NA|NA|TRBJ1-6|TRBV2
TGTGCCAGCAGGGGCCCCACACACCTCTATTCACCCCTCCACTTT
CASRGPTHLYSPLHF
>NA|NA|TRBJ2-2|TRBV5-5
TGTGCCAGCAGCTCCCTGGGGGGGCTGGACACCGGGGAGCTGTTTTTT
CASSSLGGLDTGELFF
>NA|NA|TRBJ2-1|TRBV6-1
TGTGCCAGCAGTGAAAGGAGAGGGAGCTCCTACAATGAGCAGTTCTTC
CASSERRGSSYNEQFF
>NA|NA|TRBJ1-2|TRBV7-9
TGTGCCAGCAGCTCCGAGGACTATGGCTACACCTTC
CASSSEDYGYTF
>NA|NA|TRBJ1-1|TRBV28
TGTGCCAGCACAAGGATGCAGGGCCCCACTGAAGCTTTCTTT
CASTRMQGPTEAFF
>NA|NA|TRBJ1-5|TRBV6-5
TGTGCCAGCAGCCCAATATTAGGGGCTTCTCAGCCCCAGCATTTT
CASSPILGASQPQHF
>TRBD1|NA|TRBJ1-6|TRBV3-1/TRBV3-2
TGTGCCAGCAGCCCCCGGGACAGGGGATCACCCCTCCACTTT
CASSPRDRGSPLHF
>NA|once|TRBJ1-1|TRBV7-9
TGTGCCAGCAGCCCGTGGGGCCGGGGACAGAACACTGAAGCTTTCTTT
CASSPWGRGQNTEAFF
>TRBD2|NA|TRBJ2-1|TRBV28
TGTGCCAGCAGTTTAGGACTAGCGGGCCCCTCCTACAATGAGCAGTTCTTC
CASSLGLAGPSYNEQFF
>TRBD1|NA|TRBJ1-1|TRBV10-3
TGTGCCATCAGTGCGACAGGGGCGAACACTGAAGCTTTCTTT
CAISATGANTEAFF
>TRBD1|NA|TRBJ1-3|TRBV6-5
TGTGCCAGCAGATTAACAGGGGAAGCTGGAAACACCATATATTTT
CASRLTGEAGNTIYF
>NA|NA|TRBJ1-2|TRBV5-4
TGTGCCAGCAGCCGCAAAACAGGAATTGGTGGCTACACCTTC
CASSRKTGIGGYTF
>NA|NA|TRBJ1-1|TRBV28
TGTGCCAGCAGTTTCGACGGGGGGAGCACTGAAGCTTTCTTT
CASSFDGGSTEAFF
>TRBD1|NA|TRBJ1-4|TRBV7-2
TGTGCCAGCAGCTTAACCTCAGGGGGCGGGGAAAAACTGTTTTTT
CASSLTSGGGEKLFF
>TRBD1|NA|TRBJ1-1|TRBV19
TGTGCCACCAAGGGCCAGGGGGCCATGAACACTGAAGCTTTCTTT
CATKGQGAMNTEAFF